The 32 T cell receptor beta chains presented below share a single source sample, sequenced in a study of blood T cell repertoires in COVID-19. Clones were read by immunoSEQ multiplex PCR, and TCRdb kept only the in-frame ones, dropping some. Here the sample spans roughly 100,000 clones, under 85% being singletons. Sequenced input: peripheral blood. The receptors stem from an older woman with acute or convalescent COVID-19.

The chain combines TRBV6-6 with TRBJ1-2; D gene uncertain. The CDR3 sequence is 17 residues long. Trimming took off 5 bases at V and 3 bases at J, with 22 bases between the two ends. Germline CDR1 reads MNHNY; CDR2 reads SVGAGI (reference sequence). The CDR3 DNA is TGTGCCAGCAGTCCACCCGATTATTCTTGGGGAGACTATGGCTACACCTTC. Its translation is CASSPPDYSWGDYGYTF.

This rearrangement joins TRBV3-1 (or the pseudogene TRBV3-2) to TRBJ2-7; perhaps TRBD2 as D (5 bases). Trimming shortened V by 5 bases and J by 3 bases, and 11 bases separated the two germline ends. Per the germline V gene, CDR1 is LGHDT and CDR2 is YNNKEL (reference sequence). CDR3 length equals 13 residues. Here the CDR3 DNA reads TGTGCCAGCAGCGGGCGGGTCAGCTACGAGCAGTACTTC. Amino acid sequence: CASSGRVSYEQYF.

This clone occurred a few times. The DNA for the CDR3 is TGTGCCAGTAGTATAGTGGGGACAGGTAACCCCGGGGAGCTGTTTTTT. Translated, it gives CASSIVGTGNPGELFF. This rearrangement joins TRBV19 to TRBJ2-2; 8 nucleotides match TRBD1. J gave up 6 bases and V 1 base, and 7 bases lay outside the gene matches. This CDR3 spans 16 amino acids. Germline V gene data show CDR1 as LNHDA and CDR2 as SQIVND (reference sequence).

The chain uses TRBV18 and TRBJ2-1; the match to TRBD2 covers 7 bases. With V trimmed by 0 bases and J by 4 bases, 6 bases remained unmatched. Germline-derived CDR1 and CDR2 are KGHSH and LQKENI. The CDR3 consists of 16 residues. The CDR3 DNA sequence: TGTGCCAGCTCACCACCTAGCGGGTTACGTTACAATGAGCAGTTCTTC. Its translation: CASSPPSGLRYNEQFF.

This rearrangement joins TRBV5-1 to TRBJ2-2, with D tentatively TRBD1 (6 bases). Germline V gene sequence: CDR1 SGHRS, CDR2 YFSETQ. Trimming pared 0 bases from V and 6 bases from J, leaving 18 bases between. This CDR3 is 17 amino acids long. This CDR3 is CASSLDPQGPYAGELFF. The CDR3 region has the DNA TGCGCCAGCAGCTTGGACCCACAGGGTCCGTATGCCGGGGAGCTGTTTTTT.

The chain joins TRBV5-4 to TRBJ1-2; 7 nucleotides match TRBD1. Trimming cost V 0 bases and J 0 bases; bases outside gene matches: 2. This CDR3 spans 15 amino acids. Germline CDR1 is SGHNT and CDR2 is YYREEE (reference sequence). As DNA, the CDR3 is TGTGCCAGCAGCTTGGCCGGGACAGCTAACTATGGCTACACCTTC. It specifies CASSLAGTANYGYTF. Filled out from reference TRBV5-4 and TRBJ1-2, the complete variable domain reads ETGVTQSPTHLIKTRGQQVTLRCSSQSGHNTVSWYQQALGQGPQFIFQYYREEENGRGNFPPRFSGLQFPNYSSELNVNALELDDSALYLCASSLAGTANYGYTFGSGTRLTVV.

This rearrangement joins TRBV2 to TRBJ1-1, with D possibly TRBD1 on 5 matching bases. Germline CDR1 SNHLY, CDR2 FYNNEI. This CDR3 is built from 12 residues. The V end lost 5 bases, the J end lost 1 base, and 5 bases lay between the germline ends. In nucleotides, the CDR3 is TGTGCCAGCAGTACAGGGAACACTGAAGCTTTCTTT. Its translation: CASSTGNTEAFF.

This clone showed up just a few times. The genes are TRBV4-1 and TRBJ1-1; 7 nucleotides agree with TRBD1. This CDR3 has 14 residues. The germline V gene encodes CDR1 MGHRA and CDR2 YSYEKL. The J segment lost 7 bases and the V segment lost 4 bases, leaving 9 bases of the junction unmatched. CDR3 in DNA: TGCGCCAGCAGCCCCATACTCCGGACAGGTGAAGCTTTCTTT. Translating it yields CASSPILRTGEAFF.

This clone was counted many times. CDR3 DNA: TGTGCCAGCAGCGCGATACAGGGTGCTAATGAAAAACTGTTTTTT. Its translation is CASSAIQGANEKLFF. This chain links TRBV9 with TRBJ1-4; TRBD1 is a possible D gene (6 bases). The V and J ends lost 3 bases and 3 bases respectively, with 12 bases between them. CDR3 size: 15 residues. CDR1 and CDR2 from the germline V gene are SGDLS and YYNGEE.

This chain links TRBV5-1 with TRBJ2-2; TRBD2 agrees at 12 bases. The germline V gene encodes CDR1 SGHRS and CDR2 YFSETQ. Trimming at V came to 6 bases and at J to 5 bases, leaving 5 bases not matched to a gene. CDR3 size: 15 residues. This CDR3 is CASTLAGGLTGELFF. The CDR3, as DNA: TGCGCCAGCACCCTAGCGGGGGGGCTAACCGGGGAGCTGTTTTTT. The full variable domain, rest sourced from reference TRBV5-1 and TRBJ2-2, is KAGVTQTPRYLIKTRGQQVTLSCSPISGHRSVSWYQQTPGQGLQFLFEYFSETQRNKGNFPGRFSGRQFSNSRSEMNVSTLELGDSALYLCASTLAGGLTGELFFGEGSRLTVL.

The chain employs TRBV29-1 and TRBJ1-1, with TRBD1 as a possible D gene (6 bases). The CDR3 is 14 residues long. V was pared by 5 bases and J by 0 bases, with 13 bases between. Germline CDR1 reads SQVTM; CDR2 reads ANQGSEA. This CDR3 is CSVSGGGLNTEAFF. In DNA form, the CDR3 reads TGCAGCGTTAGCGGGGGCGGCCTGAACACTGAAGCTTTCTTT.

This clone was picked up a small number of times. The J gene is TRBJ2-1, the V gene TRBV5-1; 7 bases fit TRBD2. Germline trimming cut 0 bases from V and 8 bases from J; bases unmatched to any gene: 14. Germline-derived CDR1 and CDR2 are SGHRS and YFSETQ. This CDR3 contains 17 residues. The CDR3 loop reads CASSLGNLADSGDEQFF. The CDR3 DNA sequence: TGCGCCAGCAGCTTGGGCAACCTAGCGGACTCCGGAGATGAGCAGTTCTTC.

This clone was picked up a small number of times. The chain joins TRBV29-1 to TRBJ2-5; TRBD2 matches at 10 bases. With V trimmed by 7 bases and J by 4 bases, 9 bases remained unmatched. CDR1 is SQVTM and CDR2 is ANQGSEA in the germline V gene. CDR3 length: 14 residues. The CDR3: CSAERGGLSETQYF. The CDR3 nucleotides are TGCAGCGCGGAGCGGGGGGGCCTATCAGAGACCCAGTACTTC.

This clone was picked up one time. The rearrangement uses TRBV5-6 and TRBJ2-7; D call uncertain. The CDR3 has 12 residues. The germline gives CDR1 SGHDT, CDR2 YYEEEE. V was pared by 5 bases and J by 0 bases, with 6 bases between. The CDR3 DNA follows: TGTGCCAGCAGGCGGAGCTCCTACGAGCAGTACTTC. It encodes CASRRSSYEQYF.

This clone was recorded only once. This sequence joins TRBV6-5 and TRBJ1-4; 8 bases are shared with TRBD1. The CDR3 is made up of 15 amino acids. CDR1 is MNHEY, CDR2 SVGAGI, per germline. Unmatched junction bases numbered 10, after V lost 6 bases and J lost 7 bases. CDR3 residues: CASRVPGQGVEKLFF. The CDR3, as DNA: TGTGCCAGCAGGGTCCCCGGACAGGGAGTTGAAAAACTGTTTTTT.

This chain joins TRBV7-2 and TRBJ2-2, with a possible D match to TRBD2 (6 bases). Germline V gene lookup returns CDR1 SGHTA and CDR2 FQGNSA. Trimming shortened V by 1 base and J by 1 base, and 10 bases separated the two germline ends. CDR3 length equals 16 residues. In DNA, the CDR3 is TGTGCCAGCAGCTTAGGGATAGCGGTGAACACCGGGGAGCTGTTTTTT. It is translated as CASSLGIAVNTGELFF. The entire variable domain, with the rest obtained from reference TRBV7-2 and TRBJ2-2, is as follows: GAGVSQSPSNKVTEKGKDVELRCDPISGHTALYWYRQSLGQGLEFLIYFQGNSAPDKSGLPSDRFSAERTGGSVSTLTIQRTQQEDSAVYLCASSLGIAVNTGELFFGEGSRLTVL.

This rearrangement joins TRBV15 to TRBJ2-1; D possibly corresponds to TRBD2 (5 bases). The V end was cut by 4 bases, the J end by 10 bases, with 14 bases between. Germline loops: CDR1 LNHNV, CDR2 YYDKDF (reference sequence). This CDR3 is 13 amino acids long. The CDR3 nucleotides read TGTGCCACCAGCATCCGACGGGAAGGCGAGCAGTTCTTC. This sequence encodes CATSIRREGEQFF.

The rearrangement uses TRBV21-1 and TRBJ2-1; the D call in the table, TRBD2, was not verified against the DNA. TRBV21-1 is a documented pseudogene. The CDR3 is 11 amino acids. The DNA of the CDR3 is TGTGCCAGCAGCAAAAGAGGTGAGCAGTTCTTC. Protein product: CASSKRGEQFF.

The rearrangement links TRBV6-5 to TRBJ2-4; D is possibly TRBD1 (5 bases). V lost 6 bases, J lost 0 bases, and 12 bases lay in between. This CDR3 has 15 amino acids. Per the germline V gene, CDR1 is MNHEY and CDR2 is SVGAGI. The DNA of the CDR3 is TGTGCCAGCAGGATGACAGTTACAGCCAAAAACATTCAGTACTTC. It codes for CASRMTVTAKNIQYF.

This clone occurred once. The chain links TRBV5-4 to TRBJ1-2; the match to TRBD1 covers 7 bases. CDR3 length equals 16 residues. Germline CDR1 and CDR2: SGHNT and YYREEE (reference sequence). Losses at the gene ends were 3 bases for V and 4 bases for J; bases not matched to a gene: 12. CDR3 residues: CASSSQILGTAYGYTF. DNA for the CDR3: TGTGCCAGCAGCTCCCAAATCCTAGGGACAGCCTATGGCTACACCTTC.

V is TRBV12-3 or TRBV12-4 and J is TRBJ1-2; D not certain. The germline V and J ends were trimmed by 6 bases and 2 bases, with 10 bases remaining between them. CDR3 length: 13 residues. In DNA form, the CDR3 reads TGTGCCAGCAGCCGCGGATGGAACTATGGCTACACCTTC. Amino acids: CASSRGWNYGYTF.

The J gene is TRBJ1-5, the V gene TRBV28, with 7 bases fitting TRBD1. Germline CDR1 reads MDHEN; CDR2 reads SYDVKM. The junction had 12 bases not matched to a gene; V was cut back by 5 bases and J by 2 bases. The CDR3 sequence is 17 residues long. The CDR3 DNA is TGTGCCAGCAGTCCAGCTGGCTGGGACAGCCGCAATCAGCCCCAGCATTTT. This sequence encodes CASSPAGWDSRNQPQHF.

The V gene is TRBV19, the J gene TRBJ1-1; the match to TRBD1 covers 8 bases. The CDR3 covers 13 residues. The ends lost 8 bases at V and 2 bases at J; junction bases unmatched: 4. Germline CDR1 LNHDA, CDR2 SQIVND (reference sequence). The DNA of the CDR3 is TGTGCCAGTGGGGACAGGCTCAACACTGAAGCTTTCTTT. It is translated as CASGDRLNTEAFF.

The V call is TRBV21-1, the J call TRBJ1-5; the table's TRBD1 call for D was not verified on the DNA. TRBV21-1 is a recognized pseudogene. The CDR3 runs to 17 residues. CDR3 coding DNA: TGTGCCAGCAGCGAGATAGACACCGGGACAGGGTTTCAGCCCCAGCATTTT. This gives the protein CASSEIDTGTGFQPQHF.

This clone came up a few times. The chain employs TRBV2 and TRBJ1-1; D unclear. CDR1 and CDR2 from the germline V gene are SNHLY and FYNNEI. There are 14 residues in the CDR3. V was trimmed by 2 bases and J by 2 bases, leaving 9 bases between them. CDR3 sequence reads: CASSEMGVNTEAFF. CDR3 DNA sequence: TGTGCCAGCAGTGAAATGGGCGTAAACACTGAAGCTTTCTTT.

The chain recombines TRBV30 with TRBJ2-7, with 8 bases aligning to TRBD2. The length of the CDR3 is 15 residues. Germline V gene data show CDR1 as GTSNPN and CDR2 as SVGIG (reference sequence). With V trimmed by 3 bases and J by 2 bases, 9 bases remained unmatched. This CDR3 reads CAWSPLPGLAYEQYF. As DNA, the CDR3 is TGTGCCTGGAGCCCCCTGCCGGGACTAGCCTACGAGCAGTACTTC.

V is TRBV19 and J is TRBJ2-1; 8 nucleotides match TRBD2. V dropped 6 bases and J dropped 4; count of bases not matched to a gene: 2. The CDR3 is 13 residues long. Per the germline V gene, CDR1 is LNHDA and CDR2 is SQIVND (reference sequence). In DNA form, the CDR3 reads TGTGCCAGTAGGCTAGCGGGTTACAATGAGCAGTTCTTC. It translates to CASRLAGYNEQFF.

CDR3 DNA: TGTGCCAGCTCACCTACGAGCGGGGGGCCCTACAATGAGCAGTTCTTC. It specifies CASSPTSGGPYNEQFF. This sequence joins TRBV18 and TRBJ2-1, with TRBD2 matching over 9 bases. V was pared by 3 bases and J by 2 bases, with 5 bases of the junction left unmatched. CDR3 size: 16 residues. CDR1 and CDR2 from the germline V gene are KGHSH and LQKENI.

The J gene is TRBJ2-7, the V gene TRBV18, with no clear D. CDR1 and CDR2 from the germline V gene are KGHSH and LQKENI. This CDR3 has 13 residues. Trimming removed 3 bases from V and 6 bases from J, with 12 bases in between. CDR3 in amino acids: CASSPESFGEQYF. The CDR3, as DNA: TGTGCCAGCTCACCCGAAAGCTTTGGCGAGCAGTACTTC.

The rearrangement links TRBV2 to TRBJ2-7; 7 bases are shared with TRBD2. V shed 6 bases and J 3 bases; nucleotides not matched to a gene: 5. The CDR3 extends over 13 amino acids. Germline CDR1 and CDR2: SNHLY and FYNNEI. The CDR3: CASRAGTYYEQYF. The CDR3 bases are TGTGCCAGCAGAGCGGGAACCTACTACGAGCAGTACTTC.

This chain joins TRBV2 and TRBJ1-1, with TRBD1 identical over 7 bases. J gave up 10 bases and V 3 bases, and 8 bases lay outside the gene matches. The CDR3 extends over 13 amino acids. In germline, CDR1 is SNHLY, CDR2 FYNNEI. CDR3 loop: CASSDFGTAGAFF. The CDR3 nucleotides read TGTGCCAGCAGTGACTTCGGGACAGCCGGAGCTTTCTTT.

The V call is TRBV7-9, the J call TRBJ1-1; D may be TRBD1 (5 bases). V shed 2 bases and J shed 5 bases, with 18 bases lying between them. CDR1 SEHNR and CDR2 FQNEAQ come from the germline V gene (reference sequence). There are 16 residues in the CDR3. For the CDR3, the DNA is TGTGCCAGCAGCTTATGGTCCGCAGGGTTGGATACTGAAGCTTTCTTT. Translation gives CASSLWSAGLDTEAFF.